A selection of T cell receptor beta chains follows, all from one sample in a study of T-cell memory formation after mild COVID-19. TCRdb reprocessed the 5' RACE reads with MiXCR, giving one entry per CDR3 protein. The sample gives some 490,000 distinct CDR3 sequences, over 15% of which show up once; roughly an eighth is in the top ten. What was sequenced was PBMCs or a T cell subset sorted from them (not recorded which). The receptor set was obtained from an adult woman who had mild COVID-19 (a few samples of this study predate the infection). Cell type and time point are not known. The CDR3 runs from the conserved cysteine through the conserved F or W. The D gene is left open where the match is weak. Clone size is not always given. Where it is, it says once, few, many or a class for expanded clones.

>NA|TRBV7-3|TRBD1|TRBJ2-1
TGTGCCAGCAGCTTAAGAACGGGACAGGGGACGCTGGGCTACAATGAGCAGTTCTTC
CASSLRTGQGTLGYNEQFF
>few|TRBV29-1|NA|TRBJ2-2
TGCAGCGTTGATACGGGCGCCGGGGAGCTGTTTTTT
CSVDTGAGELFF
>many|TRBV5-5|NA|TRBJ2-1
TGTGCCAGCAGACCGAGCAGGGGCTCCTACAATGAGCAGTTCTTC
CASRPSRGSYNEQFF
>many|TRBV6-1|NA|TRBJ1-6
TGTGCCAGCAGTGCAGGGCCCTATAATTCACCCCTCCACTTT
CASSAGPYNSPLHF
>NA|TRBV7-8|NA|TRBJ1-4
TGTGCCAGCATGCTTCGGACTGGGGAAAAACTGTTTTTT
CASMLRTGEKLFF
>few|TRBV7-9|TRBD2|TRBJ2-3
TGTGCCAGCAGCCCCCCCCGGAGAGCGGGAGGGCCGAAAGATACGCAGTATTTT
CASSPPRRAGGPKDTQYF
>few|TRBV5-1|TRBD1|TRBJ1-4
TGCGCCAGCAGCACCGACAGGGGGATTGGTGAAAAACTGTTTTTT
CASSTDRGIGEKLFF
>NA|TRBV27|TRBD2|TRBJ2-5
TGTGCCAGCAGCCCCGGGACTAGCGGGAGTTGGGAGACCCAGTACTTC
CASSPGTSGSWETQYF
>NA|TRBV7-2|TRBD1|TRBJ1-2
TGTGCCAGCAGCCGGAACCGACAGGGCCGGAACTATGGCTACACCTTC
CASSRNRQGRNYGYTF
>few|TRBV6-5|NA|TRBJ1-3
TGTGCCAGCAGTTACGGGGGGACCGCTGGAAACACCATATATTTT
CASSYGGTAGNTIYF
>NA|TRBV4-2|TRBD2|TRBJ2-3
TGTGCCAGCAGCCAAGATGGGACTAGCGGGGCAGATACGCAGTATTTT
CASSQDGTSGADTQYF
>NA|TRBV5-1|TRBD1|TRBJ1-1
TGCGCCAGCAGCTTGGGACAGGGGGGCGGCACTGAAGCTTTCTTT
CASSLGQGGGTEAFF
>few|TRBV30|NA|TRBJ2-2
TGTGCCTGGAGTGTACTCAGGTTACCTACCGGGGAGCTGTTTTTT
CAWSVLRLPTGELFF
>few|TRBV4-1|NA|TRBJ2-1
TGCGCCAGCAGCCGCTTGGGGAGCTCCTACAATGAGCAGTTCTTC
CASSRLGSSYNEQFF
>few|TRBV7-2|TRBD1|TRBJ1-6
TGTGCCAGCAGCTTAGGGCGACAGGGCTTGGGTTCACCCCTCCACTTT
CASSLGRQGLGSPLHF
>many|TRBV5-6|NA|TRBJ2-7
TGTGCCAGCAGCCGCGGGGCGCGCTACGAGCAGTACTTC
CASSRGARYEQYF
>few|TRBV5-1|TRBD1|TRBJ2-1
TGCGCCAGCAGAGCCGGGACAGGGTACAATGAGCAGTTCTTC
CASRAGTGYNEQFF
>NA|TRBV20-1|NA|TRBJ2-5
TGCAGTGCTAGTTCCGGGAGTCCACAAGAGACCCAGTACTTC
CSASSGSPQETQYF
>few|TRBV12-5|NA|TRBJ1-3
TGTGCTAGCACTGATCGGGGAAACACCATATATTTT
CASTDRGNTIYF
>NA|TRBV6-5|NA|TRBJ2-2
TGTGCCAGCAGTAACCCTCGACAGCCCGGGGAGCTGTTTTTT
CASSNPRQPGELFF
>NA|TRBV25-1|TRBD2|TRBJ2-5
TGTGCCAGCAGTGAACGCGGGAGGGGAGGAGAGACCCAGTACTTC
CASSERGRGGETQYF
>few|TRBV6-2/TRBV6-3|NA|TRBJ1-1
TGTGCCAGCAGTCCCCAGTGGCTGAACACTGAAGCTTTCTTT
CASSPQWLNTEAFF
>NA|TRBV30|NA|TRBJ1-2
TGTGCCTGGGGGAGCCCCACGAGGTTGGGCTATGGCTACACCTTC
CAWGSPTRLGYGYTF
>once|TRBV12-3/TRBV12-4|NA|TRBJ1-5
TGTGCCAGCAGTTGGGGACGGGGAAGAGGCAATCAGCCCCAGCATTTT
CASSWGRGRGNQPQHF
>NA|TRBV20-1|TRBD1|TRBJ1-2
TGCAGTGCCTGGGACAGTAACTATGGCTACACCTTC
CSAWDSNYGYTF
>few|TRBV12-3/TRBV12-4|TRBD1|TRBJ1-3
TGTGCCAGCAGTTTTTGGGACAGAGTATATTTT
CASSFWDRVYF
>many|TRBV12-3/TRBV12-4|NA|TRBJ1-1
TGTGCCAGCAGCTTAGGTATCCCCAGGGGCACTGAAGCTTTCTTT
CASSLGIPRGTEAFF
>few|TRBV29-1|NA|TRBJ2-5
TGCAGCGCAAACCGGGACAAGGGAAAGACCCAGTACTTC
CSANRDKGKTQYF
>many|TRBV2|NA|TRBJ1-1
TGTGCCAGCAAAACGGCCAGGAACACTGAAGCTTTCTTT
CASKTARNTEAFF